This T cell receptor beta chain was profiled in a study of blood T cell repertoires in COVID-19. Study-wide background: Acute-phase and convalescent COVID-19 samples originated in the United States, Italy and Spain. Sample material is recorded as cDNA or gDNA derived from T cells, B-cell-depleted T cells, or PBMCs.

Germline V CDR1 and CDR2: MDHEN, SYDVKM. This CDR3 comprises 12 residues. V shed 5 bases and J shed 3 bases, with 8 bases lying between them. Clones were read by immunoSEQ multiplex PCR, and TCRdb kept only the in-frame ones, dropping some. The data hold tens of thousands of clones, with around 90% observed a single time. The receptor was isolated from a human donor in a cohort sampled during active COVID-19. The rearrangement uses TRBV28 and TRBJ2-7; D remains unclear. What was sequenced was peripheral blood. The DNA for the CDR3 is TGTGCCAGCAGTCTATTAGACTACGAGCAGTACTTC. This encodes CASSLLDYEQYF.